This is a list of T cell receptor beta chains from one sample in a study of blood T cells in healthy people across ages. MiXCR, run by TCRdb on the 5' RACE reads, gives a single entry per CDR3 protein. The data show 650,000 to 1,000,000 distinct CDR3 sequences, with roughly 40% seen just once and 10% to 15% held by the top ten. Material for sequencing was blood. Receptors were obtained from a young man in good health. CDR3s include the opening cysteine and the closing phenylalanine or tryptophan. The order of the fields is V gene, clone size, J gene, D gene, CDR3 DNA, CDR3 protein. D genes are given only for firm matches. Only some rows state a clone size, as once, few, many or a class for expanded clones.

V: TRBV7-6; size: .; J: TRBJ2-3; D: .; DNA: TGTGCCAGCAGCTTAACCGCCCGGACAACAGATACGCAGTATTTT; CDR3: CASSLTARTTDTQYF
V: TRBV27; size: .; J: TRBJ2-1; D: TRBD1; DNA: TGTGCCAGCACCCTTACCCCAGGGGGCCCCTACAATGAGCAGTTCTTC; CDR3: CASTLTPGGPYNEQFF
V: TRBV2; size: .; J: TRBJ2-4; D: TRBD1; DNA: TGTGCCAGCAGCGATATAGACAGGGATGACATTCAGTACTTC; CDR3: CASSDIDRDDIQYF
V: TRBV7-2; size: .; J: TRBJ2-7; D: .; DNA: TGTGCCAGCAGCTTAGCGCCGGGACAAGCTCGGGAGTACGAGCAGTACTTC; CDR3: CASSLAPGQAREYEQYF
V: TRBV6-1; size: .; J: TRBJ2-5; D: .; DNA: TGTGCCAGCAGTGAAGAGTTGGGGGGAGGAGGAGAGACCCAGTACTTC; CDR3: CASSEELGGGGETQYF
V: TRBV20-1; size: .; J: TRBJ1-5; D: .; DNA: TGCAGTGCCCAACGCCGCGGGGGCTCTAATCAGCCCCAGCATTTT; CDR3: CSAQRRGGSNQPQHF
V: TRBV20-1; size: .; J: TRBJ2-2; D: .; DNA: TGCAGTGCTAGTGGATGGGGACCCGGGGGGGAGCTGTTTTTT; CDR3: CSASGWGPGGELFF
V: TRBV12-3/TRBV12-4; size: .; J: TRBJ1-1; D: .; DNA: TGTGCCAGCAGTTTTGGGGGGCGTTACACTGAAGCTTTCTTT; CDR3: CASSFGGRYTEAFF
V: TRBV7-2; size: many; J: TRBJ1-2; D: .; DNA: TGTGCCAGCAGCTCCGGATGGGGCTACACCTTC; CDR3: CASSSGWGYTF
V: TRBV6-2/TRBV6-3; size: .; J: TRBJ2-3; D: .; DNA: TGTGCCAGCAGTTACCAAGGAGATACGCAGTATTTT; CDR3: CASSYQGDTQYF
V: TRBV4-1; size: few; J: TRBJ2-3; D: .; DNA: TGCGCCAGCAGCCGCGACTCAGCGACAGATACGCAGTATTTT; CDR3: CASSRDSATDTQYF
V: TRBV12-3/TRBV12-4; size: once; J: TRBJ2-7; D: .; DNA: TGTGCCAGCACCGAATCCAGGGGTCTAGACGAGCAGTACTTC; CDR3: CASTESRGLDEQYF
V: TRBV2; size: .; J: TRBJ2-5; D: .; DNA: TGTGCCAGCAGTGTAATAGCCCTAGGGCAAGAGACCCAGTACTTC; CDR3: CASSVIALGQETQYF
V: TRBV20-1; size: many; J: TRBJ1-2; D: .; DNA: TGCAGTGCTAGAGTGGTCGGGGACTATGGCTACACCTTC; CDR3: CSARVVGDYGYTF
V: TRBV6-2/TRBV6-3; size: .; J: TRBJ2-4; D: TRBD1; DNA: TGTGCCAGCAGTTCCTACAGGGGAGAAGAGACCCGGTACTTC; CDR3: CASSSYRGEETRYF
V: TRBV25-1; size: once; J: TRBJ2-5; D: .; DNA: TGTGCCAGCAGTGACCCCCCAGGGCAGTACTTC; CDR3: CASSDPPGQYF
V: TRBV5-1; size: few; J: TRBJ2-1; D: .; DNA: TGCGCCAGCAGCTTGGATCAAAACTCCTACAATGAGCAGTTCTTC; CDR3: CASSLDQNSYNEQFF
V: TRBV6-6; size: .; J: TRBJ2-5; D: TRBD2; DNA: TGTGCCAGCAGTCAAGACGCGGGGGACCAAGAGACCCAGTACTTC; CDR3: CASSQDAGDQETQYF
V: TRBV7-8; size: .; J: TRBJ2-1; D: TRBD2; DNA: TGTGCCAGCAGCTTGTTTCGGACTAGCGTCGATGAGCAGTTCTTC; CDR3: CASSLFRTSVDEQFF